The 29 T cell receptor beta chains presented below share a single source sample, sequenced in a study of blood T cell repertoires in COVID-19. The protocol was immunoSEQ multiplex PCR, while the TCRdb copy is restricted to in-frame clones and leaves out a portion. Among around 90,000 clones listed, 75% to 90% were seen once. Sample: peripheral blood. All receptors come from a human donor in a cohort sampled during active COVID-19.

The V gene is TRBV6-2 or TRBV6-3, the J gene TRBJ1-2; D gene uncertain. CDR1 is MNHEY and CDR2 is SVGEGT in the germline V gene. CDR3 length: 16 residues. V gave up 0 bases and J gave up 3 bases, with 14 bases separating them. CDR3 loop: CASSYSRLPSDYGYTF. In DNA, the CDR3 is TGTGCCAGCAGTTACTCGAGACTGCCCTCTGACTATGGCTACACCTTC.

CDR3 loop: CAISSTSGGAYYNEQFF. The CDR3 nucleotides are TGTGCCATCAGTTCGACTAGCGGGGGAGCGTACTACAATGAGCAGTTCTTC. This chain connects TRBV10-3 to TRBJ2-1, with 12 bases aligning to TRBD2. This CDR3 region has 17 residues. With V trimmed by 5 bases and J by 3 bases, 8 bases remained unmatched. Germline values: CDR1 ENHRY, CDR2 SYGVKD.

V usage is TRBV19 and J usage is TRBJ1-1; the D gene is possibly TRBD1 (6 bases). Germline lookup yields CDR1 LNHDA and CDR2 SQIVND (reference sequence). This CDR3 has 14 amino acids. V gave up 9 bases and J gave up 1 base, with 15 bases separating them. CDR3 DNA sequence: TGTGCCAGCTTCGACAGGTCCCCGAACACTGAAGCTTTCTTT. As protein: CASFDRSPNTEAFF.

This clone was seen a single time. This chain links TRBV30 with TRBJ2-5, with TRBD1 identical over 8 bases. Germline trimming cut 5 bases from V and 2 bases from J; bases unmatched to any gene: 7. The CDR3 runs 14 residues. Looked up from germline, CDR1 is GTSNPN and CDR2 is SVGIG (reference sequence). The CDR3 nucleotides are TGTGCCTGGGGCACAGGGGGTCGACAAGAGACCCAGTACTTC. Protein sequence: CAWGTGGRQETQYF.

The chain couples TRBV7-9 to TRBJ2-5; D perhaps matches TRBD2 (5 bases). CDR1 and CDR2 from the germline V gene are SEHNR and FQNEAQ (reference sequence). Trimming stripped 1 base from V and 7 bases from J, with 10 bases between. This CDR3 spans 13 amino acids. The CDR3 spells CASSLEGRATQYF. The CDR3 nucleotides read TGTGCCAGCAGCTTAGAAGGGCGGGCGACCCAGTACTTC.

The chain links TRBV18 to TRBJ1-2; 9 positions match TRBD1. In germline, CDR1 is KGHSH, CDR2 LQKENI. The CDR3 has 15 amino acids. The J segment lost 7 bases and the V segment lost 6 bases, leaving 12 bases of the junction unmatched. This CDR3 reads CASSPDRGLLSGYTF. In nucleotides, the CDR3 is TGTGCCAGCTCTCCCGACAGGGGGTTGTTGAGTGGCTACACCTTC.

The chain combines TRBV7-6 with TRBJ2-7, with D possibly being TRBD2 (6 bases). The length of the CDR3 is 17 residues. Trimming cost V 5 bases and J 3 bases, with 23 bases left between them. Per the germline V gene, CDR1 is SGHVS and CDR2 is FNYEAQ. The CDR3 here is CASSTRLTSAGLYEQYF. The DNA of the CDR3 is TGTGCCAGCAGCACCAGATTGACTTCGGCGGGGCTCTACGAGCAGTACTTC.

This CDR3 reads CASSVGQGSQPQHF. CDR3 DNA sequence: TGTGCCAGCAGCGTCGGACAGGGATCACAGCCCCAGCATTTT. The J gene is TRBJ1-5, the V gene TRBV9; TRBD1 aligns across 8 bases. This CDR3 is 14 amino acids long. The J segment lost 7 bases and the V segment lost 2 bases, leaving 5 bases of the junction unmatched. Germline V gene sequence: CDR1 SGDLS, CDR2 YYNGEE.

The chain couples TRBV7-2 to TRBJ2-5, with 11 bases identical to TRBD1. The CDR3 has 16 amino acids. Looked up from germline, CDR1 is SGHTA and CDR2 is FQGNSA. The V gene end was trimmed by 1 base and the J gene end by 6 bases; junction bases not matched to a gene: 7. This CDR3 is CASSLDWTGGGKTQYF. In nucleotides, the CDR3 is TGTGCCAGCAGCTTAGACTGGACAGGGGGCGGAAAGACCCAGTACTTC.

The V call is TRBV5-1, the J call TRBJ2-2; 8 bases line up with TRBD1. The CDR3 has 16 residues. Germline CDR1 reads SGHRS; CDR2 reads YFSETQ. With 2 bases clipped from V and 1 base from J, the junction kept 4 bases outside the gene matches. CDR3 region: CASSFSGTGNTGELFF. The DNA for the CDR3 is TGCGCCAGCAGCTTTTCCGGGACAGGGAACACCGGGGAGCTGTTTTTT.

The chain combines TRBV5-5 with TRBJ2-7, with 7 bases aligning to TRBD1. Germline CDR1 and CDR2: SGHKS and YYEKEE (reference sequence). The CDR3 loop spans 15 amino acids. V was clipped by 2 bases and J by 2 bases; unmatched bases: 7. Written as DNA, the CDR3 is TGTGCCAGCAGCTTCTTACGGGACAGACCCTACGAGCAGTACTTC. Amino acids: CASSFLRDRPYEQYF.

This chain joins TRBV5-1 and TRBJ1-1, with 7 bases identical to TRBD1. The CDR3 runs 13 residues. CDR1 is SGHRS, CDR2 YFSETQ, per germline. J gave up 6 bases and V 9 bases, and 11 bases lay outside the gene matches. Here the CDR3 DNA reads TGCGCCACCAGGAGGGACAGCGAACCTGAAGCTTTCTTT. Translation gives CATRRDSEPEAFF.

This clone was seen a single time. CDR3 in DNA: TGTGCCAGCAGCCCCGGGACTAGCGGGGGACCAGGCACAGATACGCAGTATTTT. This sequence encodes CASSPGTSGGPGTDTQYF. This chain links TRBV5-4 with TRBJ2-3, with 14 bases lining up with TRBD2. V lost 4 bases and J lost 1; bases outside the gene matches: 8. Germline loops: CDR1 SGHNT, CDR2 YYREEE (reference sequence). The CDR3 runs to 18 residues.

The chain combines TRBV19 with TRBJ1-1; D not certain. V was pared by 1 base and J by 0 bases, with 9 bases between. The CDR3 has 15 residues. The V gene's germline CDR1 is LNHDA and CDR2 SQIVND (reference sequence). Here the CDR3 DNA reads TGTGCCAGTAGTATAGGTCCAGTGATGAACACTGAAGCTTTCTTT. It translates to CASSIGPVMNTEAFF.

CDR3 region: CASSQGLAGGLDNEQFF. The CDR3 nucleotides read TGTGCCAGCAGCCAAGGACTAGCGGGGGGGCTAGACAATGAGCAGTTCTTC. The V gene is TRBV4-2, the J gene TRBJ2-1; 14 bases align to TRBD2. Germline lookup yields CDR1 LGHNA and CDR2 YNFKEQ. The V and J ends lost 1 base and 5 bases, in that order; junction bases with no gene match: 4. The CDR3 length is 17 residues.

J is TRBJ1-2 and V is TRBV5-1; tentative D call: TRBD1 (6 bases). The CDR3 totals 16 residues. V gave up 1 base and J gave up 3 bases, with 16 bases separating them. Germline CDR1 SGHRS, CDR2 YFSETQ. CDR3 protein: CASSLLPSTGYYGYTF. The DNA of the CDR3 is TGCGCCAGCAGCTTGCTCCCCTCGACAGGATACTATGGCTACACCTTC. Filled out from reference TRBV5-1 and TRBJ1-2, the complete variable domain reads KAGVTQTPRYLIKTRGQQVTLSCSPISGHRSVSWYQQTPGQGLQFLFEYFSETQRNKGNFPGRFSGRQFSNSRSEMNVSTLELGDSALYLCASSLLPSTGYYGYTFGSGTRLTVV.

V and J are TRBV7-9 and TRBJ2-5, with 7 bases identical to TRBD1. Germline V lookup: CDR1 SEHNR, CDR2 FQNEAQ (reference sequence). With V trimmed by 2 bases and J by 2 bases, 8 bases remained unmatched. The CDR3 consists of 16 residues. The CDR3 nucleotides read TGTGCCAGCAGCTTAAACGGACAGGACCGACAAGAGACCCAGTACTTC. Translation: CASSLNGQDRQETQYF.

The rearrangement uses TRBV6-1 and TRBJ1-5, with D possibly TRBD1 on 5 matching bases. V was trimmed by 2 bases and J by 6 bases, leaving 14 bases between them. Germline CDR1 reads MNHNS; CDR2 reads SASEGT. The CDR3 length is 15 residues. The CDR3: CASSEILQGGQPQHF. The CDR3, as DNA: TGTGCCAGCAGTGAAATCTTGCAGGGAGGTCAGCCCCAGCATTTT.

The chain links TRBV5-8 to TRBJ2-5; D uncertain. Trimming took off 6 bases at V and 3 bases at J, with 15 bases between the two ends. Germline V gene sequence: CDR1 SGHTS, CDR2 YDEGEE. This CDR3 contains 14 residues. In DNA form, the CDR3 reads TGTGCCAGCACCTTCTTTTTTTTAGAAGAGACCCAGTACTTC. It translates to CASTFFFLEETQYF.

The V and J genes are TRBV18 and TRBJ2-1, with D possibly being TRBD2 (5 bases). Trimming stripped 4 bases from V and 6 bases from J, with 7 bases between. Germline loops: CDR1 KGHSH, CDR2 LQKENI. The CDR3 runs 12 residues. CDR3 sequence: CASSQLVNEQFF. In DNA, the CDR3 is TGTGCCAGCTCACAACTAGTCAATGAGCAGTTCTTC.

This chain uses TRBV18 with TRBJ2-1; TRBD1 matches 8 bases. V trimming: 4 bases; J trimming: 0 bases; junction bases outside the gene matches: 14. Germline CDR1 is KGHSH and CDR2 is LQKENI. The CDR3 consists of 19 residues. The CDR3 DNA reads TGTGCCAGCTCACTGGGACAGGCTACCTACAATCCCTCCTACAATGAGCAGTTCTTC. It yields the protein CASSLGQATYNPSYNEQFF.

The chain recombines TRBV6-6 with TRBJ2-7; D may be TRBD1 (5 bases). This CDR3 is 16 amino acids long. The germline gives CDR1 MNHNY, CDR2 SVGAGI (reference sequence). V was clipped by 5 bases and J by 7 bases, with 24 bases between them. The CDR3 sequence is CASSRRTTREGGEQYF. CDR3 nucleotide sequence: TGTGCCAGCAGTAGAAGGACAACCCGAGAAGGTGGGGAGCAGTACTTC.

The rearrangement links TRBV7-3 to TRBJ2-3, with D maybe TRBD2 (5 bases). Germline CDR1 SGHTA, CDR2 FQGTGA. The CDR3 runs 14 residues. The germline V and J ends were trimmed by 5 bases and 4 bases, with 13 bases remaining between them. The CDR3 nucleotides are TGTGCCAGCAGCCCGGGGTTTGAATCAGATACGCAGTATTTT. It is translated as CASSPGFESDTQYF.

This clone showed up just a few times. The chain uses TRBV7-9 and TRBJ1-2; tentative D call: TRBD1 (6 bases). The CDR3 is 14 residues long. The ends were cut back, 7 bases at V and 2 bases at J, with 14 bases in the middle. The V gene's germline CDR1 is SEHNR and CDR2 FQNEAQ (reference sequence). CDR3 nucleotides: TGTGCCAGCACTTTATTAAGGGGGAACTATGGCTACACCTTC. Amino acid sequence: CASTLLRGNYGYTF.

In its sample, this clone was seen once. V gene TRBV9 combines with J gene TRBJ2-6; a possible D gene is TRBD1 (5 bases). The CDR3 contains 17 residues. Per the germline V gene, CDR1 is SGDLS and CDR2 is YYNGEE. V dropped 0 bases and J dropped 5 bases, with 15 bases sitting between them. The CDR3 loop reads CASSVGDGPGRANVLTF. The CDR3 coding sequence is TGTGCCAGCAGCGTAGGTGACGGTCCAGGGAGGGCCAACGTCCTGACTTTC.

The chain joins TRBV4-2 to TRBJ2-3, with D perhaps TRBD2 (5 bases). Trimming cost V 1 base and J 4 bases, with 15 bases left between them. CDR3 length: 16 amino acids. The germline V gene has CDR1 LGHNA and CDR2 YNFKEQ. Here the CDR3 DNA reads TGTGCCAGCAGCCAAGCTTCTAGCTCAGGCTCAGATACGCAGTATTTT. Encoded protein: CASSQASSSGSDTQYF.

The table lists this clone with a count of one. At one end, the junction sequence differs from germline, possibly due to a read error. The rearrangement joins TRBV7-7 to TRBJ2-1; 12 bases line up with TRBD2. Germline V gene data show CDR1 as SSHAT and CDR2 as FNYEAQ (reference sequence). CDR3 size: 15 residues. This CDR3 is CASSSSGGAYNEQFF. The CDR3 DNA follows: TGTGCTAGCAGCTCTAGCGGGGGGGCCTACAATGAGCAGTTCTTC.

The V call is TRBV12-3 or TRBV12-4, the J call TRBJ1-2; D might be TRBD1 (6 bases). Trimming pared 5 bases from V and 4 bases from J, leaving 8 bases between. The CDR3 spans 12 residues. As DNA, the CDR3 is TGTGCCAGCAGTAGGGACATCTATGGCTACACCTTC. Protein product: CASSRDIYGYTF.

The chain links TRBV5-1 to TRBJ1-5; D unclear. The CDR3 consists of 13 residues. The germline V and J ends were trimmed by 0 bases and 4 bases, with 5 bases remaining between them. Germline assignment: CDR1 SGHRS and CDR2 YFSETQ. As DNA, the CDR3 is TGCGCCAGCAGCTTGGGGAGTAATCAGCCCCAGCATTTT. Protein sequence: CASSLGSNQPQHF.